The clone carrying this T cell receptor (beta chain) has only one observation. Clones were read by immunoSEQ multiplex PCR, and TCRdb kept only the in-frame ones, dropping some. The sample records 400,000 or so clones, over 75% being singletons. This record comes from a study of blood T cell repertoires in COVID-19. Looking at the study overall: Some COVID-19 samples were acute and others convalescent; all came from the United States, Italy and Spain. PBMCs, B-cell-depleted T cells, or T cells were the source of the cDNA or gDNA that made up the material.

Categorization into cohorts depended on clinical history that participants reported. V dropped 0 bases and J dropped 4; count of bases not matched to a gene: 7. CDR1 and CDR2 from the germline V gene are SGHRS and YFSETQ. This CDR3 is built from 17 residues. The chain joins TRBV5-1 to TRBJ2-6; TRBD2 matches at 7 bases. The clonotype originates from a young man who had recovered from COVID-19. Sequencing input: PBMCs or T cells enriched from blood (not recorded which). The CDR3 DNA reads TGCGCCAGCAGCTTGGTGGGCGGGAGTACCGGGGCCAACGTCCTGACTTTC. Protein product: CASSLVGGSTGANVLTF.